The 29 T cell receptor beta chains below all came from one sample that was sequenced in a study of blood T cells in healthy people across ages. Then a second PCR, running about 6 to 12 cycles, was carried out with a sample-barcoded 5' primer and a J-beta primer mix. MiXCR, applied by TCRdb to the 5' RACE reads, yields one record per CDR3 protein. The data contain approximately 810,000 distinct CDR3 sequences, 35% to 40% of them seen just once; the ten biggest clones take up 13%. The sample taken for sequencing was blood. The receptor set was obtained from a man younger than 35 in good health.

The rearrangement uses TRBV10-2 and TRBJ2-3; D is possibly TRBD2 (7 bases). The CDR3 is 15 amino acids. The V and J ends lost 4 bases and 5 bases respectively, with 16 bases between them. Germline values: CDR1 WSHSY, CDR2 SAAADI. In nucleotides, the CDR3 is TGCGCCAGCAGTGGTCGGGGGGCGGGTGGAGATACGCAGTATTTT. This gives the protein CASSGRGAGGDTQYF.

This clonotype was detected a few times. CDR3 loop: CASSLLGTLNTEAFF. The CDR3 region has the DNA TGTGCCAGCAGCTTGTTAGGGACACTGAACACTGAAGCTTTCTTT. The J gene is TRBJ1-1, the V gene TRBV7-9; perhaps TRBD1 as D (6 bases). Germline V gene sequence: CDR1 SEHNR, CDR2 FQNEAQ (reference sequence). Trimming cost V 3 bases and J 0 bases, with 11 bases left between them. The CDR3 covers 15 residues.

On this clonotype: This may arise from a read error, as a much more abundant clone is one base away. The gene calls are TRBV9 and TRBJ2-5; D is unresolved. The CDR3 loop spans 13 amino acids. CDR1 is SGDLS, CDR2 YYNGEE, per germline. Trimming shortened V by 4 bases and J by 11 bases, and 18 bases separated the two germline ends. The CDR3 spells CASSPWGSREQYF. The CDR3 DNA sequence: TGTGCCAGCAGCCCTTGGGGTAGCCGTGAGCAGTACTTC.

This clonotype was recorded a few times. The chain is built from TRBV12-3 or TRBV12-4 and TRBJ2-1, with D perhaps TRBD2 (6 bases). The CDR3 is 16 amino acids. V gave up 6 bases and J gave up 5 bases, with 20 bases separating them. The CDR3 bases are TGTGCCAGCAGCATCGCTTCGGGGGACCTAAACAATGAGCAGTTCTTC. Translating it yields CASSIASGDLNNEQFF.

This clonotype was observed at least ten times. The gene calls are TRBV4-3 and TRBJ2-1; no reliable D call. V gave up 1 base and J gave up 10 bases, with 8 bases separating them. The CDR3 runs 12 residues. Per germline, CDR1 LGHNA and CDR2 YSLEER. This CDR3 reads CASSQGLREQFF. The CDR3 DNA is TGCGCCAGCAGCCAAGGTTTGAGGGAGCAGTTCTTC.

This clonotype has at least ten counts. V gene TRBV5-5 combines with J gene TRBJ2-5, with TRBD2 as a possible D gene (6 bases). Trimming took off 2 bases at V and 2 bases at J, with 16 bases between the two ends. The CDR3 totals 16 residues. Germline V gives CDR1 SGHKS, CDR2 YYEKEE (reference sequence). CDR3 in amino acids: CASSLMGGIGQETQYF. The CDR3 DNA reads as TGTGCCAGCAGCTTAATGGGGGGTATTGGGCAAGAGACCCAGTACTTC.

The V gene is TRBV7-2, the J gene TRBJ2-5; 13 nucleotides agree with TRBD2. The CDR3 contains 18 residues. Germline CDR1 and CDR2: SGHTA and FQGNSA. Trimming removed 2 bases from V and 11 bases from J; junction bases left unmatched: 17. The CDR3 loop is CASSLRVLAGGSLWEQYF. In nucleotides, the CDR3 is TGTGCCAGCAGCTTAAGGGTACTAGCGGGGGGGAGTCTTTGGGAGCAGTACTTC. The complete variable domain, with remaining parts taken from reference TRBV7-2 and TRBJ2-5, reads GAGVSQSPSNKVTEKGKDVELRCDPISGHTALYWYRQSLGQGLEFLIYFQGNSAPDKSGLPSDRFSAERTGGSVSTLTIQRTQQEDSAVYLCASSLRVLAGGSLWEQYFGPGTRLLVL.

As regards this clonotype: The junction and the germline gene differ at one end; a read error may be behind it. The V gene is TRBV7-6, the J gene TRBJ2-1; 8 bases map to TRBD2. CDR3 length: 14 residues. Germline V gene sequence: CDR1 SGHVS, CDR2 FNYEAQ. The CDR3 coding sequence is TGTGCCAGCAGCTTTGGGACTAGAGACAATGAACAGTTCTTC. It encodes CASSFGTRDNEQFF.

V is TRBV4-3 and J is TRBJ2-3, with 8 bases matching TRBD1. The CDR3 covers 15 residues. V lost 2 bases and J lost 5; bases outside the gene matches: 6. Germline V gene sequence: CDR1 LGHNA, CDR2 YSLEER. DNA of the CDR3: TGCGCCAGCAGCCAATCAGGGGGCGGAGGAGATACGCAGTATTTT. The encoded protein is CASSQSGGGGDTQYF.

A few counts support this clonotype. The chain links TRBV10-3 to TRBJ2-3; 7 bases are shared with TRBD2. The CDR3 has 19 residues. After removal of 3 bases from V and 0 bases from J, the junction contained 15 bases not matched to a gene. Germline V CDR1 and CDR2: ENHRY, SYGVKD. The CDR3 loop reads CAISDPRRGFPVSTDTQYF. DNA for the CDR3: TGTGCCATCAGTGACCCTCGGCGGGGGTTCCCGGTGAGCACAGATACGCAGTATTTT.

Regarding this clonotype: A much bigger clone sits one base away, suggesting this may be a read error. This chain links TRBV5-1 with TRBJ1-2, with D unresolved. This CDR3 region has 12 residues. The ends were cut back, 0 bases at V and 5 bases at J, with 5 bases in the middle. Germline V lookup: CDR1 SGHRS, CDR2 YFSETQ. The chain's CDR3 is CASSLEQYGYTF. In DNA, the CDR3 is TGCGCCAGCAGCTTGGAACAGTATGGCTACACCTTC.

The chain recombines TRBV4-3 with TRBJ2-3; 8 nucleotides line up with TRBD2. Germline-derived CDR1 and CDR2 are LGHNA and YSLEER. The length of the CDR3 is 17 residues. With V trimmed by 6 bases and J by 3 bases, 14 bases remained unmatched. CDR3 loop: CASSPYFRGGLTDTQYF. CDR3 sequence (DNA): TGCGCCAGCAGTCCCTATTTTCGGGGGGGACTGACAGATACGCAGTATTTT.

In regard to this clonotype: Sequence at one end of the junction differs from germline and may be a read error. V usage is TRBV4-3 and J usage is TRBJ2-3, with D maybe TRBD2 (6 bases). CDR3 size: 18 residues. Germline V CDR1 and CDR2: LGHNA, YSLEER. CDR3 DNA sequence: TGCGCCAGCAGCCAAGACTTGGAGGGGCCCTTACTCACAGATACGCCGTATTTT. This translates into CASSQDLEGPLLTDTPYF.

This chain connects TRBV10-3 to TRBJ2-6; 9 bases align to TRBD1. Losses at the gene ends were 7 bases for V and 4 bases for J; bases not matched to a gene: 5. This CDR3 comprises 15 residues. Germline values: CDR1 ENHRY, CDR2 SYGVKD. The chain's CDR3 is CAITGTGNGANVLTF. The CDR3 nucleotides read TGTGCCATCACCGGGACAGGGAACGGGGCCAACGTCCTGACTTTC.

This clonotype was detected only a few times. The gene calls are TRBV5-5 and TRBJ2-2, with D possibly being TRBD1 (5 bases). Trimming left V 2 bases short and J 5 bases short, with 13 bases between. From germline, CDR1 is SGHKS and CDR2 YYEKEE (reference sequence). This CDR3 is built from 15 residues. Here the CDR3 reads CASSFGARITGELFF. The CDR3 DNA reads TGTGCCAGCAGCTTTGGGGCGCGTATAACCGGGGAGCTGTTTTTT.

There are a few counts of this clonotype. The gene calls are TRBV6-2 or TRBV6-3 and TRBJ2-5; 7 bases are a match to TRBD2. Looked up from germline, CDR1 is MNHEY and CDR2 is SVGEGT. The CDR3 runs to 13 residues. The V gene end was trimmed by 8 bases and the J gene end by 3 bases; junction bases not matched to a gene: 6. Here the CDR3 DNA reads TGTGCCAGCCGACCGGGGGGAGAAGAGACCCAGTACTTC. Its translation: CASRPGGEETQYF.

This chain uses TRBV24-1 with TRBJ2-5, with 7 nucleotides matching TRBD2. Per the germline V gene, CDR1 is KGHDR and CDR2 is SFDVKD. The CDR3 length is 16 residues. V was clipped by 4 bases and J by 11 bases; unmatched bases: 18. The CDR3 reads CATSDPKGLAANEQYF. The CDR3 DNA follows: TGTGCCACCAGTGACCCGAAGGGGCTAGCGGCCAATGAGCAGTACTTC.

This clonotype was counted many times. The genes are TRBV20-1 and TRBJ2-4; TRBD1 aligns across 9 bases. The CDR3 extends over 15 amino acids. The germline V gene has CDR1 DFQATT and CDR2 SNEGSKA (reference sequence). Trimming removed 3 bases from V and 2 bases from J; junction bases left unmatched: 5. The CDR3 reads CSASGDRDSKNIQYF. Written as DNA, the CDR3 is TGCAGTGCTAGTGGGGACAGGGACTCCAAAAACATTCAGTACTTC.

The chain combines TRBV7-3 with TRBJ2-1, with TRBD1 matching 10 bases. TRBJ2-7 explains the end of the DNA better; the J call may be wrong. CDR3 size: 15 residues. Per the germline V gene, CDR1 is SGHTA and CDR2 is FQGTGA. The CDR3 region has the DNA TGTGCCAGCAGCGGGGGACAGGGGACCTACAATGAGCAGTACTTC. It is translated as CASSGGQGTYNEQYF.

The gene calls are TRBV5-6 and TRBJ2-2; TRBD1 might be the D (6 bases). Trimming took 4 bases from V and 1 from J, leaving 11 bases between them. This CDR3 spans 15 amino acids. CDR1 is SGHDT, CDR2 YYEEEE, per germline. CDR3 protein: CASSGLTGNTGELFF. CDR3 nucleotide sequence: TGTGCCAGCAGCGGCTTGACAGGGAACACCGGGGAGCTGTTTTTT.

This clonotype was counted at least ten times. The chain couples TRBV12-3 or TRBV12-4 to TRBJ2-7, with 8 bases that match TRBD1. The CDR3 extends over 13 amino acids. Trimming cost V 5 bases and J 5 bases; bases outside gene matches: 5. CDR3 in amino acids: CASSKDRGHEQYF. The CDR3 nucleotides are TGTGCCAGCAGTAAAGACAGGGGTCACGAGCAGTACTTC.

The CDR3 DNA reads TGTGCCTGGGCGGGGGCTGGGAGTGAAAAACTGTTTTTT. It is translated as CAWAGAGSEKLFF. V and J are TRBV30 and TRBJ1-4; a possible D gene is TRBD1 (6 bases). The V end was cut by 5 bases, the J end by 7 bases, with 14 bases between. This CDR3 region has 13 residues. Per germline, CDR1 GTSNPN and CDR2 SVGIG (reference sequence).

This rearrangement joins TRBV4-3 to TRBJ1-1; TRBD1 is a possible D gene (5 bases). This CDR3 contains 15 residues. V gave up 0 bases and J gave up 6 bases, with 14 bases separating them. Germline V gives CDR1 LGHNA, CDR2 YSLEER. The CDR3 sequence: CASSQDSRARSEAFF. The CDR3 nucleotides are TGCGCCAGCAGCCAAGATTCCAGGGCCCGGTCTGAAGCTTTCTTT.

About this clonotype itself: This may be a read error: a much more frequent sequence differs by one nucleotide. The V gene is TRBV18, the J gene TRBJ2-1; D gene unclear. Germline CDR1 KGHSH, CDR2 LQKENI. CDR3 length: 15 residues. The CDR3 sequence: CVSSPLGSSYNEQFF. As DNA, the CDR3 is TGTGTCAGCTCACCACTGGGAAGCTCCTACAATGAGCAGTTCTTC. Full variable domain (outside the CDR3, taken from reference TRBV18 and TRBJ2-1): NAGVMQNPRHLVRRRGQEARLRCSPMKGHSHVYWYRQLPEEGLKFMVYLQKENIIDESGMPKERFSAEFPKEGPSILRIQQVVRGDSAAYFCVSSPLGSSYNEQFFGPGTRLTVL.

Many counts were recorded for this clonotype. The J gene is TRBJ2-5, the V gene TRBV10-3; D is possibly TRBD2 (7 bases). This CDR3 has 15 residues. CDR1 and CDR2 from the germline V gene are ENHRY and SYGVKD. The germline V and J ends were trimmed by 7 bases and 3 bases, with 18 bases remaining between them. CDR3 DNA: TGTGCCATCAATGAACGGGGGGCACAAGAAGAGACCCAGTACTTC. This codes for CAINERGAQEETQYF.

Turning to this clonotype: This sequence may be a read error, since a much larger clone differs from it by one base. This chain uses TRBV10-3 with TRBJ2-3, with no clear D. The V gene's germline CDR1 is ENHRY and CDR2 SYGVKD. The CDR3 extends over 12 amino acids. For the CDR3, the DNA is TGTACCATCAGTGCTGAGGCGGATACGCAGTATTTT. Its translation is CTISAEADTQYF.

This clonotype was observed a handful of times. V usage is TRBV6-5 and J usage is TRBJ1-2; D not certain. This CDR3 is built from 13 residues. Germline V gene lookup returns CDR1 MNHEY and CDR2 SVGAGI. The germline V and J ends were trimmed by 6 bases and 4 bases, with 12 bases remaining between them. CDR3 sequence reads: CASSPTSVYGYTF. The CDR3 DNA sequence: TGTGCCAGCAGCCCAACCTCAGTCTATGGCTACACCTTC.

This chain connects TRBV12-3 or TRBV12-4 to TRBJ2-3; 8 bases map to TRBD2. The CDR3 is 16 amino acids. V shed 6 bases, J shed 5 bases, and the junction held 13 bases outside the gene matches. The CDR3 protein is CASSPPGLAGLDTQYF. CDR3 DNA sequence: TGTGCCAGCAGCCCGCCCGGACTAGCAGGTCTAGATACGCAGTATTTT.

This sequence joins TRBV11-1 and TRBJ2-1; D perhaps matches TRBD1 (6 bases). This CDR3 has 15 amino acids. The V gene lost 5 bases and the J gene lost 2 bases, with 13 bases spanning the gap. From germline, CDR1 is SGHAT and CDR2 FQDESV (reference sequence). In DNA form, the CDR3 reads TGTGCCAGCAGCCTGGGGGCGTCCCCCTACAATGAGCAGTTCTTC. Translation gives CASSLGASPYNEQFF.